One and the same sample provided the 21 T cell receptor beta chains below, sequenced in a study of beta chain features in type 1 diabetes. Study findings and constraints: Shortening of TCRB CDR3s, moderate but significant, appeared in all four CD4+ subsets of Type 1 diabetes patients.

For these TCRs, the target antigens are not known. The study reverse transcribed the entire isolated RNA, so it sequenced expressed TCRB transcripts. Sequenced by immunoSEQ multiplex PCR; TCRdb stores in-frame clones only, minus some. The table has fewer than 400,000 clones, about a tenth seen once. The sequencing sample was made of central memory CD4+ T cells from blood. These receptors came from a man aged 30 to 45 with type 1 diabetes.

The rearrangement joins TRBV7-2 to TRBJ1-1; 7 bases agree with TRBD1. V lost 5 bases, J lost 4 bases, and 4 bases stayed unmatched. CDR1 is SGHTA and CDR2 is FQGNSA in the germline V gene. The CDR3 has 13 residues. The CDR3 protein is CASSPGQATEAFF. The CDR3 DNA reads as TGTGCCAGCAGCCCCGGACAGGCCACTGAAGCTTTCTTT.

This clone showed up many times. This sequence joins TRBV10-2 and TRBJ1-2; TRBD1 agrees at 8 bases. Germline V CDR1 and CDR2: WSHSY, SAAADI. V shed 6 bases and J 5 bases; nucleotides not matched to a gene: 11. The CDR3 is 15 amino acids. DNA for the CDR3: TGCGCCAGCAGCCCTGGACAGGGCCTTACTTATGGCTACACCTTC. Its translation: CASSPGQGLTYGYTF.

This clone has more than one count but fewer than ten. A much larger clone sits a single nucleotide away, making a read error possible. This chain links TRBV11-2 with TRBJ2-1; no definite D call. The CDR3 length is 11 residues. V was pared by 3 bases and J by 8 bases, with 5 bases between. The germline V gene has CDR1 SGHAT and CDR2 FQNNGV. The CDR3 loop reads CASSFIDEQFF. Written as DNA, the CDR3 is TGTGCCAGCAGCTTCATCGATGAGCAGTTCTTC. Looking up the rest from reference TRBV11-2 and TRBJ2-1 gives the full variable domain: EAGVAQSPRYKIIEKRQSVAFWCNPISGHATLYWYQQILGQGPKLLIQFQNNGVVDDSQLPKDRFSAERLKGVDSTLKIQPAKLEDSAVYLCASSFIDEQFFGPGTRLTVL.

The chain couples TRBV7-9 to TRBJ2-3; 11 bases map to TRBD2. J was trimmed by 4 bases and V by 5 bases; bases with no gene match: 11. CDR3 size: 17 residues. Germline V gene lookup returns CDR1 SEHNR and CDR2 FQNEAQ (reference sequence). The CDR3 spells CASSRSPASGGPDTQYF. The CDR3 coding sequence is TGTGCCAGCAGCCGCTCCCCGGCTAGCGGGGGGCCAGATACGCAGTATTTT.

This clone was seen repeatedly, ten times or more. The rearrangement uses TRBV28 and TRBJ1-2; D not certain. CDR1 is MDHEN, CDR2 SYDVKM, per germline. Trimming left V 3 bases short and J 6 bases short, with 5 bases between. This CDR3 is 11 amino acids long. The CDR3 DNA reads as TGTGCCAGCAGTTTTCGTGATGGCTACACCTTC. This encodes CASSFRDGYTF.

With regard to this clone: In the same sample, other DNA sequences code for this CDR3. The chain links TRBV6-1 to TRBJ2-5; D not resolved. Trimming removed 2 bases at V and 1 base at J, with 5 bases between. The CDR3 is 13 residues long. CDR1 MNHNS and CDR2 SASEGT come from the germline V gene. The CDR3 spells CASSEWGQETQYF. CDR3 DNA sequence: TGTGCCAGCAGTGAATGGGGCCAAGAGACCCAGTACTTC.

This clone was seen a handful of times. This chain uses TRBV19 with TRBJ2-2; possibly TRBD2 for D (6 bases). Trimming took off 10 bases at V and 3 bases at J, with 12 bases between the two ends. From germline, CDR1 is LNHDA and CDR2 SQIVND (reference sequence). The CDR3 sequence is 13 residues long. The CDR3, as DNA: TGTGCCACCGCTCGGGGGTACACCGGGGAGCTGTTTTTT. Encoded protein: CATARGYTGELFF.

The chain is built from TRBV4-3 and TRBJ2-3; no firm D call. Germline V lookup: CDR1 LGHNA, CDR2 YSLEER. The CDR3 is 17 residues long. V lost 0 bases to trimming and J lost 4 bases, with 17 bases between them. CDR3: CASSQEITVLNSDTQYF. CDR3 sequence (DNA): TGCGCCAGCAGCCAAGAAATTACGGTTCTGAACTCAGATACGCAGTATTTT.

This clone was observed a handful of times. The chain has TRBV11-2 and TRBJ2-1; weak D call: TRBD2 (5 bases). Trimming stripped 5 bases from V and 7 bases from J, with 21 bases between. This CDR3 comprises 16 residues. The germline gives CDR1 SGHAT, CDR2 FQNNGV. The CDR3 DNA reads TGTGCCAGCAGCCCCCGTAATGCCGGGGAAGCAAATGAGCAGTTCTTC. It specifies CASSPRNAGEANEQFF.

This clone was seen more than once but under ten times. This same CDR3 is encoded by further DNA sequences in the sample. The chain has TRBV30 and TRBJ2-5; D remains ambiguous. The CDR3 sequence is 12 residues long. V lost 0 bases and J 3 bases, leaving 5 bases between the germline ends. In germline, CDR1 is GTSNPN, CDR2 SVGIG (reference sequence). CDR3 nucleotide sequence: TGTGCCTGGAGTGTAGTAGAAGAGACCCAGTACTTC. Amino acids: CAWSVVEETQYF.

V usage is TRBV7-2 and J usage is TRBJ1-2; D is ambiguous. V shed 3 bases and J shed 6 bases, with 5 bases lying between them. The CDR3 runs 11 residues. Germline V gene data show CDR1 as SGHTA and CDR2 as FQGNSA. The CDR3 bases are TGTGCCAGCAGCTTCGGGGATGGCTACACCTTC. Translation: CASSFGDGYTF.

The gene calls are TRBV29-1 and TRBJ2-7; no clear D gene. The CDR3 sequence is 13 residues long. Germline-derived CDR1 and CDR2 are SQVTM and ANQGSEA. V was clipped by 0 bases and J by 2 bases, with 8 bases between them. The CDR3 bases are TGCAGCGTTGAAGACAGCAGCACCTACGAGCAGTACTTC. Its protein product is CSVEDSSTYEQYF.

The gene calls are TRBV11-2 and TRBJ2-3; TRBD2 matches 12 bases. The CDR3 covers 16 residues. V shed 3 bases, J shed 4 bases, and the junction held 5 bases outside the gene matches. Germline loops: CDR1 SGHAT, CDR2 FQNNGV. The CDR3 region has the DNA TGTGCCAGCAGCTTCGCACTAGCGGGGGGCCCAGATACGCAGTATTTT. The encoded protein is CASSFALAGGPDTQYF.

This clone came up a few times. The chain combines TRBV10-3 with TRBJ2-7, with TRBD1 matching 8 bases. This CDR3 has 15 residues. Germline lookup yields CDR1 ENHRY and CDR2 SYGVKD. With V trimmed by 0 bases and J by 3 bases, 4 bases remained unmatched. CDR3 residues: CAISESKGTGYEQYF. Written as DNA, the CDR3 is TGTGCCATCAGTGAGTCGAAAGGGACAGGCTACGAGCAGTACTTC.

This clone has a count of ten or more. This sequence joins TRBV6-1 and TRBJ2-4; 8 nucleotides line up with TRBD2. This CDR3 is built from 15 residues. Germline V gene sequence: CDR1 MNHNS, CDR2 SASEGT. Germline trimming cut 8 bases from V and 6 bases from J; bases unmatched to any gene: 12. Here the CDR3 DNA reads TGTGCCAGCGGATTAGACTACGCGGGGGGAAACATTCAGTACTTC. The encoded protein is CASGLDYAGGNIQYF.

This clone has a handful of counts. The J gene is TRBJ2-3, the V gene TRBV25-1; D ambiguous. The CDR3 covers 13 residues. Looked up from germline, CDR1 is MGHDK and CDR2 is SYGVNS. V gave up 1 base and J gave up 1 base, with 3 bases separating them. The DNA for the CDR3 is TGTGCCAGCAGTGAATCGGGCACAGATACGCAGTATTTT. Its protein product is CASSESGTDTQYF.

This clone has more than one count but fewer than ten. CDR3 protein: CASRSPYRGTNTEAFF. The CDR3 bases are TGTGCCAGCAGGTCACCCTACAGGGGAACGAACACTGAAGCTTTCTTT. The chain couples TRBV11-2 to TRBJ1-1; 7 bases align to TRBD1. Germline CDR1 reads SGHAT; CDR2 reads FQNNGV. V shed 6 bases, J shed 1 base, and the junction held 11 bases outside the gene matches. The CDR3 is 16 residues long.

Only a few counts were recorded for this clone. The chain uses TRBV5-4 and TRBJ2-6; D is perhaps TRBD2 (5 bases). Trimming cost V 0 bases and J 3 bases, with 7 bases left between them. The CDR3 is 15 residues long. The V gene's germline CDR1 is SGHNT and CDR2 YYREEE (reference sequence). The CDR3 here is CASSLAGNGANVLTF. The CDR3 DNA follows: TGTGCCAGCAGCTTGGCCGGGAATGGGGCCAACGTCCTGACTTTC.

In its sample, this clone was seen a few times. The gene calls are TRBV18 and TRBJ1-2, with 8 bases that match TRBD1. Germline CDR1 reads KGHSH; CDR2 reads LQKENI. V trimming: 3 bases; J trimming: 5 bases; junction bases outside the gene matches: 8. The CDR3 has 15 amino acids. CDR3 residues: CASSPSRGTGYGYTF. In DNA, the CDR3 is TGTGCCAGCTCACCCTCGAGAGGGACAGGATATGGCTACACCTTC.

This chain uses TRBV7-9 with TRBJ1-6, with D possibly matching TRBD1 (6 bases). This CDR3 region has 14 residues. The V gene's germline CDR1 is SEHNR and CDR2 FQNEAQ (reference sequence). The germline V and J ends were trimmed by 5 bases and 7 bases, with 12 bases remaining between them. In DNA, the CDR3 is TGTGCCAGCAGCGCAACCAGGGGAAATTCACCCCTCCACTTT. Its protein product is CASSATRGNSPLHF.

This clone was detected only a few times. This chain joins TRBV6-1 and TRBJ1-2; perhaps TRBD1 as D (6 bases). Deletions cut 4 bases from V and 4 bases from J, with 10 bases between. Per germline, CDR1 MNHNS and CDR2 SASEGT. This CDR3 has 13 amino acids. Here the CDR3 reads CASSGQEVYGYTF. The CDR3 coding sequence is TGTGCCAGCAGTGGACAGGAGGTCTATGGCTACACCTTC.